The entry below gives a single T cell receptor beta chain sequence along with its context. The data were obtained in a study of blood T cell repertoires in COVID-19. Study as a whole: The origin of the acute and convalescent COVID-19 samples was the United States, Italy and Spain. In each case, the material was cDNA or gDNA derived from T cells, B-cell-depleted T cells, or PBMCs.

This CDR3 has 12 residues. V was shortened by 10 bases and J by 0 bases, with 7 bases between the two germline ends. Per germline, CDR1 MNHEY and CDR2 SMNVEV (reference sequence). Study processing details: It was from reference gene primer amplification that nucleated cell counts were estimated. TCRdb's copy holds only in-frame clones and misses some; the assay was immunoSEQ multiplex PCR. D and trimming were read from the DNA, whereas the V and J calls and clone size are those reported in that table. Counted here are some 140,000 clones, about 90% occurring once; the ten biggest clones make up about 0.55%.

The sample taken for sequencing was peripheral blood. The clonotype comes from a man aged 50-59 years with acute or convalescent COVID-19. V is TRBV27 and J is TRBJ1-5; D ambiguous. In nucleotides, the CDR3 is TGTGCCACAGGCTATAGCAATCAGCCCCAGCATTTT. Translated: CATGYSNQPQHF.